What follows are 31 T cell receptor beta chains derived from one specimen sequenced in a study of cytomegalovirus exposure and HLA in healthy donors. The PCR used 60 Vbeta and 13 Jbeta primers. Profiling relied on immunoSEQ multiplex PCR, and the TCRdb table lists in-frame clones only, not all of them. The sample comprises roughly 180,000 clones, 70% to 90% of which are singletons, and more than 4% rests with the top ten. Sequenced input: PBMCs. The receptor set was obtained from a girl between 5 and 17 years old in good health and CMV-seropositive.

The chain employs TRBV27 and TRBJ1-5; D is perhaps TRBD1 (5 bases). CDR3 size: 13 residues. CDR1 MNHEY and CDR2 SMNVEV come from the germline V gene (reference sequence). Trimming took 10 bases from V and 3 from J, leaving 13 bases between them. The CDR3 sequence is CATGGNYNQPQHF. CDR3 nucleotides: TGTGCCACGGGGGGTAATTACAATCAGCCCCAGCATTTT.

The genes are TRBV29-1 and TRBJ2-2; D may be TRBD2 (5 bases). This CDR3 has 11 amino acids. Germline assignment: CDR1 SQVTM and CDR2 ANQGSEA. Deletions cut 3 bases from V and 6 bases from J, with 5 bases between. CDR3 sequence reads: CSVERAGELFF. The CDR3 bases are TGCAGCGTTGAGAGGGCCGGGGAGCTGTTTTTT.

This rearrangement joins TRBV7-6 to TRBJ2-3; 8 nucleotides align to TRBD2. CDR1 SGHVS and CDR2 FNYEAQ come from the germline V gene. The CDR3 is 15 residues long. J lost 1 base, V lost 1 base, and 1 base had no gene match. As DNA, the CDR3 is TGTGCCAGCAGCTTAGGGCGGGGGGGCACAGATACGCAGTATTTT. Its translation is CASSLGRGGTDTQYF.

The chain uses TRBV14 and TRBJ2-1; D unresolved. The CDR3 length is 14 residues. V was pared by 4 bases and J by 5 bases, with 12 bases between. Germline-derived CDR1 and CDR2 are SGHDN and FVKESK. CDR3: CASSPAATDNEQFF. CDR3 sequence (DNA): TGTGCCAGCAGCCCGGCGGCAACGGACAATGAGCAGTTCTTC.

This clone was recorded a few times. V is TRBV15 and J is TRBJ1-5; D unresolved. V was pared by 5 bases and J by 1 base, with 3 bases between. The CDR3 is 12 amino acids. In germline, CDR1 is LNHNV, CDR2 YYDKDF (reference sequence). The CDR3 spells CATSQSNQPQHF. The CDR3 DNA is TGTGCCACCAGCCAAAGCAATCAGCCCCAGCATTTT.

The V gene is TRBV7-3, the J gene TRBJ2-5; TRBD2 agrees at 7 bases. The germline V gene has CDR1 SGHTA and CDR2 FQGTGA. The CDR3 runs to 15 residues. V was clipped by 5 bases and J by 0 bases; unmatched bases: 6. CDR3 loop: CASSRSGTNQETQYF. The DNA for the CDR3 is TGTGCCAGCAGCAGATCCGGGACTAACCAAGAGACCCAGTACTTC.

V gene TRBV19 combines with J gene TRBJ1-1; TRBD1 aligns across 9 bases. The CDR3 length is 14 residues. The germline V gene encodes CDR1 LNHDA and CDR2 SQIVND (reference sequence). The junction had 6 bases not matched to a gene; V was cut back by 8 bases and J by 2 bases. The CDR3 DNA reads as TGTGCCAGTCTACAGGGGGCAAAAAACACTGAAGCTTTCTTT. It yields the protein CASLQGAKNTEAFF.

On this clone: The same CDR3 can be traced to other DNA sequences in this sample. The chain links TRBV20-1 to TRBJ2-7; no reliable D call. V was trimmed by 6 bases and J by 3 bases, leaving 9 bases between them. The CDR3 totals 11 residues. Germline values: CDR1 DFQATT, CDR2 SNEGSKA (reference sequence). The CDR3: CSALGGYEQYF. CDR3 nucleotides: TGCAGTGCCCTAGGTGGCTACGAGCAGTACTTC.

J is TRBJ1-1 and V is TRBV7-3; D remains unclear. Germline V gene sequence: CDR1 SGHTA, CDR2 FQGTGA. The V end was cut by 2 bases, the J end by 0 bases, with 10 bases between. The CDR3 contains 15 residues. The CDR3 DNA reads TGTGCCAGCAGCTTAGTTCCGGGTATGAACACTGAAGCTTTCTTT. It specifies CASSLVPGMNTEAFF.

V and J are TRBV25-1 and TRBJ1-3; no clear D gene. In germline, CDR1 is MGHDK, CDR2 SYGVNS. The V end was cut by 7 bases, the J end by 0 bases, with 4 bases between. CDR3 length: 12 amino acids. Here the CDR3 DNA reads TGTGCCAGCATATCCTCTGGAAACACCATATATTTT. Protein sequence: CASISSGNTIYF.

The CDR3 DNA reads TGTGCCACCAGCGGCCTTAATCCCTCTGGGGCCAACGTCCTGACTTTC. Translating gives CATSGLNPSGANVLTF. This rearrangement joins TRBV15 to TRBJ2-6; the D is unclear. The length of the CDR3 is 16 residues. Germline V gives CDR1 LNHNV, CDR2 YYDKDF (reference sequence). Trimming left V 5 bases short and J 0 bases short, with 11 bases between.

The chain has TRBV4-1 and TRBJ1-1; D perhaps matches TRBD1 (6 bases). The CDR3 extends over 16 amino acids. Trimming took 1 base from V and 6 from J, leaving 18 bases between them. Germline V lookup: CDR1 MGHRA, CDR2 YSYEKL. The CDR3: CASSQAQGAQGAEAFF. CDR3 in DNA: TGCGCCAGCAGCCAAGCACAGGGCGCGCAGGGCGCTGAAGCTTTCTTT.

This chain links TRBV19 with TRBJ2-3; 9 bases line up with TRBD2. V shed 3 bases and J 5 bases; nucleotides not matched to a gene: 6. The germline CDR1 and CDR2 sequences are LNHDA and SQIVND (reference sequence). CDR3 length: 15 residues. The CDR3 loop is CASSIRLAGQDTQYF. The CDR3 nucleotides read TGTGCCAGTAGTATTCGGCTAGCGGGGCAAGATACGCAGTATTTT.

This clone was found once. The rearrangement joins TRBV11-2 to TRBJ2-3, with 10 bases aligning to TRBD1. V lost 1 base to trimming and J lost 4 bases; unmatched junction nucleotides: 11. The CDR3 is 18 amino acids. Germline assignment: CDR1 SGHAT and CDR2 FQNNGV. CDR3 in amino acids: CASSLVPRQGAPADTQYF. The CDR3 nucleotides read TGTGCCAGCAGCTTAGTCCCGAGACAGGGGGCGCCGGCAGATACGCAGTATTTT.

The rearrangement uses TRBV4-1 and TRBJ2-5; D remains ambiguous. Between the trimmed V and J ends, which lost 3 bases and 5 bases, there was a span of 7 bases. CDR1 MGHRA and CDR2 YSYEKL come from the germline V gene. The length of the CDR3 is 12 residues. The CDR3 reads CASSQPQETQYF. CDR3 coding DNA: TGCGCCAGCAGCCAGCCTCAGGAGACCCAGTACTTC.

The chain carries TRBV7-9 and TRBJ1-1; D is undetermined. This CDR3 has 14 residues. V lost 0 bases and J lost 5, with 10 bases in between. Germline CDR1 and CDR2: SEHNR and FQNEAQ (reference sequence). In nucleotides, the CDR3 is TGTGCCAGCAGCTTAGCAGCTCCGGGGACTGAAGCTTTCTTT. Protein sequence: CASSLAAPGTEAFF.

This clone was found a few times. This chain joins TRBV6-5 and TRBJ1-4, with TRBD1 identical over 9 bases. The CDR3 covers 14 residues. The V and J ends lost 7 bases and 3 bases, in that order; junction bases with no gene match: 3. CDR1 and CDR2 (germline): MNHEY, SVGAGI. The CDR3 DNA is TGTGCCAGCATTGACAGGGGGTCTAATGAAAAACTGTTTTTT. It is translated as CASIDRGSNEKLFF.

For the CDR3, the DNA is TGTGCCAGTAGTATATGGGGCTCTAACTATGGCTACACCTTC. Its protein is CASSIWGSNYGYTF. The chain couples TRBV19 to TRBJ1-2, with a weak D call TRBD1 (5 bases). Trimming removed 2 bases from V and 0 bases from J, with 7 bases in between. The germline V gene has CDR1 LNHDA and CDR2 SQIVND (reference sequence). CDR3 size: 14 residues.

The rearrangement joins TRBV6-5 to TRBJ2-7; 8 nucleotides agree with TRBD1. V gave up 0 bases and J gave up 1 base; unmatched junction bases: 5. Germline values: CDR1 MNHEY, CDR2 SVGAGI. There are 16 residues in the CDR3. CDR3 in DNA: TGTGCCAGCAGTTACTCGAGGACAGGGCCTTCCTACGAGCAGTACTTC. Translated, it gives CASSYSRTGPSYEQYF.

The chain recombines TRBV4-1 with TRBJ1-3, with 7 bases aligning to TRBD1. Unmatched junction bases numbered 5, after V lost 0 bases and J lost 0 bases. From germline, CDR1 is MGHRA and CDR2 YSYEKL. The CDR3 runs to 17 residues. CDR3 sequence: CASSQDRTGDSGNTIYF. In nucleotides, the CDR3 is TGCGCCAGCAGCCAAGATAGGACAGGAGACTCTGGAAACACCATATATTTT.

J is TRBJ2-1 and V is TRBV5-1, with 7 bases fitting TRBD1. V lost 0 bases, J lost 3 bases, and 6 bases stayed unmatched. Germline-derived CDR1 and CDR2 are SGHRS and YFSETQ. This CDR3 spans 16 amino acids. In DNA, the CDR3 is TGCGCCAGCAGCTTGGCCGGGACAGCTCACTACAATGAGCAGTTCTTC. It specifies CASSLAGTAHYNEQFF.

The rearrangement uses TRBV20-1 and TRBJ1-5; the D gene is possibly TRBD1 (6 bases). Per germline, CDR1 DFQATT and CDR2 SNEGSKA (reference sequence). The length of the CDR3 is 11 residues. Trimming left V 6 bases short and J 14 bases short, with 17 bases between. CDR3 coding DNA: TGCAGTGCCGAGGCAGGGGACAACGAGCATTTT. Its translation: CSAEAGDNEHF.

CDR3 region: CASSQVGTGRYEQYF. As DNA, the CDR3 is TGCGCCAGCAGCCAAGTAGGGACAGGGCGTTACGAGCAGTACTTC. The J gene is TRBJ2-7, the V gene TRBV4-1, with 9 nucleotides matching TRBD1. Germline V lookup: CDR1 MGHRA, CDR2 YSYEKL. V lost 1 base, J lost 4 bases, and 5 bases stayed unmatched. The CDR3 consists of 15 residues.

This clone was seen once. Germline and junction disagree at one end, which may indicate a read error. CDR3 nucleotides: TGTGCTAGCAGTTTAGCGGGGGGGGCCTACAATGAGCAGTTCTTC. It codes for CASSLAGGAYNEQFF. J is TRBJ2-1 and V is TRBV7-7, with 11 bases matching TRBD2. Per germline, CDR1 SSHAT and CDR2 FNYEAQ (reference sequence). There are 15 residues in the CDR3.

V is TRBV7-3 and J is TRBJ1-1; the match to TRBD1 covers 7 bases. There are 10 residues in the CDR3. V was clipped by 5 bases and J by 11 bases; unmatched bases: 2. Looked up from germline, CDR1 is SGHTA and CDR2 is FQGTGA. In DNA, the CDR3 is TGTGCCAGCAGCGGACAGGCGGCTTTCTTT. Its translation: CASSGQAAFF.

The V gene is TRBV29-1, the J gene TRBJ1-1, with D perhaps matching TRBD1 (5 bases). The V gene lost 7 bases and the J gene lost 5 bases, with 11 bases spanning the gap. The germline V gene encodes CDR1 SQVTM and CDR2 ANQGSEA. This CDR3 is 11 amino acids long. DNA for the CDR3: TGCAGCGCCCAGGGAACAACTGAAGCTTTCTTT. Protein product: CSAQGTTEAFF.

The chain employs TRBV19 and TRBJ1-4; D gene uncertain. The germline V gene encodes CDR1 LNHDA and CDR2 SQIVND (reference sequence). CDR3 length: 14 amino acids. V gave up 6 bases and J gave up 7 bases, with 15 bases separating them. CDR3 in DNA: TGTGCCAGTAGCGGGCTAGGAGGGAGTGAAAAACTGTTTTTT. Amino acid sequence: CASSGLGGSEKLFF.

With respect to this clone: The same CDR3 also results from other DNA sequences found in this sample. The chain employs TRBV5-4 and TRBJ1-1; D perhaps matches TRBD1 (5 bases). Trimming pared 2 bases from V and 8 bases from J, leaving 16 bases between. This CDR3 comprises 14 residues. CDR1 is SGHNT, CDR2 YYREEE, per germline (reference sequence). CDR3 residues: CASSFPGDGTEAFF. The CDR3 region has the DNA TGTGCCAGCAGCTTTCCGGGGGATGGTACCGAAGCTTTCTTT.

Points on this clone: The sample has other DNA sequences that encode this CDR3 too. This sequence joins TRBV5-1 and TRBJ1-1; D perhaps matches TRBD1 (5 bases). Per the germline V gene, CDR1 is SGHRS and CDR2 is YFSETQ. The length of the CDR3 is 14 residues. Trimming cost V 1 base and J 2 bases, with 9 bases left between them. The CDR3: CASSLQGGNTEAFF. CDR3 DNA sequence: TGCGCCAGCAGCTTGCAGGGAGGTAACACTGAAGCTTTCTTT.

This clone occurred a few times. The V gene is TRBV30, the J gene TRBJ1-4; D not certain. CDR3 length equals 12 residues. The V gene's germline CDR1 is GTSNPN and CDR2 SVGIG (reference sequence). V lost 4 bases and J lost 4, with 7 bases in between. CDR3 DNA: TGTGCCTGGACATTCAATAATGAAAAACTGTTTTTT. Translation gives CAWTFNNEKLFF.

V gene TRBV12-5 combines with J gene TRBJ2-1; D is unresolved. Germline CDR1 is LGHNT and CDR2 is FRNRAP. This CDR3 spans 12 amino acids. Trimming left V 3 bases short and J 5 bases short, with 5 bases between. CDR3 region: CASGFLDNEQFF. In nucleotides, the CDR3 is TGTGCTAGTGGTTTTCTCGACAATGAGCAGTTCTTC.